This entry features one TCR beta chain sequence. The sample is drawn from a study of blood T cell repertoires in COVID-19. TCRdb keeps only in-frame clones here, not all; method: immunoSEQ multiplex PCR. Among hundreds of thousands of clones, nearly 90% were seen once, and the ten largest hold over 2%. V lost 1 base and J 3 bases, leaving 13 bases between the germline ends. CDR1 is SGHTA, CDR2 FQGNSA, per germline. CDR3 length equals 17 residues. The sample was PBMCs or T cells enriched from blood (not recorded which). The clonotype was recovered from a woman aged 35 to 49 with acute COVID-19. V gene TRBV7-2 combines with J gene TRBJ2-6, with a weak D call TRBD2 (5 bases). Here the CDR3 reads CASSLVSPGNGANVLTF. CDR3 nucleotides: TGTGCCAGCAGCTTAGTGTCGCCGGGGAATGGGGCCAACGTCCTGACTTTC. Full variable domain (rest looked up from reference TRBV7-2 and TRBJ2-6): GAGVSQSPSNKVTEKGKDVELRCDPISGHTALYWYRQSLGQGLEFLIYFQGNSAPDKSGLPSDRFSAERTGGSVSTLTIQRTQQEDSAVYLCASSLVSPGNGANVLTFGAGSRLTVL.